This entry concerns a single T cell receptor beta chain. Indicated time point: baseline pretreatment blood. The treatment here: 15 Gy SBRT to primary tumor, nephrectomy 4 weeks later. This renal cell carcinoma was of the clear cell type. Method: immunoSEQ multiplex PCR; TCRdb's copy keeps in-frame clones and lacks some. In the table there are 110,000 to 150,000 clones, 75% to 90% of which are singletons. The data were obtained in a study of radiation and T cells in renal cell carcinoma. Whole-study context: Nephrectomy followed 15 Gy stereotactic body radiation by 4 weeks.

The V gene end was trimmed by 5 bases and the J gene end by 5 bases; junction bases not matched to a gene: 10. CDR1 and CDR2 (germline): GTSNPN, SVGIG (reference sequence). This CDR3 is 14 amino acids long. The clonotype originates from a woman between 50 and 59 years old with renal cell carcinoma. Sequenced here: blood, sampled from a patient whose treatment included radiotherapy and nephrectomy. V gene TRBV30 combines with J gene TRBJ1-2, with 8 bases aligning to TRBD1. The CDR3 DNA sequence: TGTGCCTGGGAACGTCACAGGGGGGAATATGGCTACACCTTC. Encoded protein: CAWERHRGEYGYTF.